The rows below give T cell receptor beta chains drawn from one sample of a study of early T cells in non-severe SARS-CoV-2 infection. TCRdb re-called the 5' RACE reads through MiXCR, storing one row per CDR3 protein. The sample yields 90,000 to 120,000 distinct CDR3 sequences, 9.5% to 13% seen once. Sequencing input: whole blood. These receptors all come from an adult who was a healthcare worker with PCR-confirmed SARS-CoV-2 infection or an uninfected control (not recorded which). Each CDR3 is given with its conserved first and last residue. The order of the fields is V gene, J gene, CDR3 protein.

V: TRBV2; J: TRBJ2-5; CDR3: CASSEASKETQYF
V: TRBV5-6; J: TRBJ1-1; CDR3: CASSPEPGHWNTEAFF
V: TRBV3-1; J: TRBJ2-1; CDR3: CASSHNFDYNEQFF
V: TRBV30; J: TRBJ1-4; CDR3: CAGGQGVEKLFF
V: TRBV7-3; J: TRBJ2-3; CDR3: CASSAGTEGDTQYF
V: TRBV7-7; J: TRBJ2-5; CDR3: CASSETGGAQTQYF
V: TRBV2; J: TRBJ2-7; CDR3: CASKGQVYEQYF
V: TRBV12-3/TRBV12-4; J: TRBJ2-3; CDR3: CASTPGGSTDTQYF
V: TRBV7-9; J: TRBJ2-2; CDR3: CASSPQTGRTGELFF
V: TRBV12-3/TRBV12-4; J: TRBJ2-1; CDR3: CASSWTSGRAYNEQFF
V: TRBV3-1; J: TRBJ1-6; CDR3: CASSHGQVNSPLHF
V: TRBV6-1; J: TRBJ2-7; CDR3: CASGTTGGYEQYF
V: TRBV9; J: TRBJ2-1; CDR3: CASSVPGPGQGEQFF
V: TRBV5-1; J: TRBJ1-1; CDR3: CASSVSAFSNTEAFF
V: TRBV20-1; J: TRBJ2-7; CDR3: CSALVEGSYEQYF
V: TRBV7-6; J: TRBJ2-1; CDR3: CASSLVLRGGLSEQFF
V: TRBV5-1; J: TRBJ2-1; CDR3: CASSLGSSGNNEQFF
V: TRBV11-3; J: TRBJ2-1; CDR3: CASSRSVNLDSNEQFF
V: TRBV20-1; J: TRBJ1-5; CDR3: CSARDRKGGNQPQHF
V: TRBV7-2; J: TRBJ2-4; CDR3: CASSLRGHGNIQYF
V: TRBV25-1; J: TRBJ2-7; CDR3: CASQGQVSYEQYF
V: TRBV28; J: TRBJ1-2; CDR3: CASSLPTSSGGYTF
V: TRBV20-1; J: TRBJ1-1; CDR3: CSASWQGTEAFF
V: TRBV12-3/TRBV12-4; J: TRBJ2-3; CDR3: CASSLFPAGGTDTQYF
V: TRBV12-3/TRBV12-4; J: TRBJ2-6; CDR3: CASTNSGANVLTF
V: TRBV5-5; J: TRBJ1-1; CDR3: CASSLWDTEAFF
V: TRBV12-3/TRBV12-4; J: TRBJ2-3; CDR3: CASSVLAASTDTQYF
V: TRBV28; J: TRBJ2-1; CDR3: CVARTGLGNEQFF
V: TRBV6-1; J: TRBJ1-4; CDR3: CASSDLRQIATNEKLFF
V: TRBV7-8; J: TRBJ2-7; CDR3: CASSFGGGGYYEQYF
V: TRBV5-1; J: TRBJ1-1; CDR3: CASSPPRGQEAFF
V: TRBV9; J: TRBJ2-1; CDR3: CASSVVSGRATNEQFF
V: TRBV19; J: TRBJ2-1; CDR3: CASIAIPGGTYNEQFF
V: TRBV29-1; J: TRBJ1-1; CDR3: CSGGRVAAEAFF
V: TRBV7-3; J: TRBJ2-3; CDR3: CASSPRPLDTQYF
V: TRBV2; J: TRBJ1-1; CDR3: CASSRQMNTEAFF
V: TRBV5-5; J: TRBJ2-3; CDR3: CASTLGADTQYF
V: TRBV6-5; J: TRBJ2-1; CDR3: CASRSGQGARSYNEQFF
V: TRBV5-1; J: TRBJ1-1; CDR3: CASSSTGGPFEAFF
V: TRBV6-6; J: TRBJ2-5; CDR3: CASSTSFSGEETQYF
V: TRBV12-3/TRBV12-4; J: TRBJ1-1; CDR3: CASSFTENTEAFF
V: TRBV6-6; J: TRBJ2-7; CDR3: CASSYMGVPPSYEQYF
V: TRBV30; J: TRBJ1-6; CDR3: CAWSRKTGGGFGSYNSPLHF
V: TRBV29-1; J: TRBJ2-7; CDR3: CSVVLGTGGYEQYF